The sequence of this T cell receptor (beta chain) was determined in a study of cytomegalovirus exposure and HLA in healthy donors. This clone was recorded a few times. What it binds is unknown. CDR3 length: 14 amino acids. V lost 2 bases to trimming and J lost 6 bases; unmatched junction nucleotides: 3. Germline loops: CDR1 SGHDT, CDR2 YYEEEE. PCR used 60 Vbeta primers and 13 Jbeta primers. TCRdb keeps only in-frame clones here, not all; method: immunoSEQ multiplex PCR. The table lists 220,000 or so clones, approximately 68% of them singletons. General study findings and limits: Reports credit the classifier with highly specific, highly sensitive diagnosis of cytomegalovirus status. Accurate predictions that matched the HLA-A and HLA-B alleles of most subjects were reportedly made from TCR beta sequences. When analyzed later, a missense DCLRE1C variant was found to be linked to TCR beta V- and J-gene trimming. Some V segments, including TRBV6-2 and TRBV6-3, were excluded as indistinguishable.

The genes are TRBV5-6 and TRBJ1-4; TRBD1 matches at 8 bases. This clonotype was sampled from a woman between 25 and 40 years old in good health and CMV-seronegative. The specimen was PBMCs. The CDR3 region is CASSLSTGDEKLFF. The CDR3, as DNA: TGTGCCAGCAGCTTATCGACAGGGGATGAAAAACTGTTTTTT.